Following are 12 T cell receptor beta chains from one sample sequenced in a study of cytomegalovirus exposure and HLA in healthy donors. Clones were read by immunoSEQ multiplex PCR, and TCRdb kept only the in-frame ones, dropping some. Of around 250,000 clones listed, around 90% are singletons. Specimen: PBMCs. These receptors originate from a woman aged 18-29 years in good health and CMV-seronegative.

The chain couples TRBV7-2 to TRBJ1-5, with 8 nucleotides matching TRBD1. Germline V gene lookup returns CDR1 SGHTA and CDR2 FQGNSA. V gave up 4 bases and J gave up 1 base; unmatched junction bases: 3. This CDR3 region has 15 residues. CDR3 protein: CASSSRGHSNQPQHF. The CDR3 coding sequence is TGTGCCAGCAGCTCCAGGGGGCACAGCAATCAGCCCCAGCATTTT.

The chain links TRBV2 to TRBJ1-5; TRBD1 might be the D (5 bases). Germline loops: CDR1 SNHLY, CDR2 FYNNEI. The CDR3 length is 16 residues. V shed 2 bases and J shed 6 bases, with 17 bases lying between them. This CDR3 is CASSEPGTGGSQPQHF. DNA of the CDR3: TGTGCCAGCAGTGAACCCGGGACTGGGGGTAGTCAGCCCCAGCATTTT.

V and J are TRBV28 and TRBJ1-6, with 7 bases matching TRBD1. The V and J ends lost 3 bases and 10 bases, in that order; junction bases with no gene match: 3. Germline V CDR1 and CDR2: MDHEN, SYDVKM. CDR3 length: 13 amino acids. This CDR3 reads CASSLTGRSPLHF. CDR3 bases: TGTGCCAGCAGTTTGACAGGGAGGTCACCCCTCCACTTT.

This rearrangement joins TRBV5-1 to TRBJ2-1; tentative D call: TRBD2 (7 bases). Looked up from germline, CDR1 is SGHRS and CDR2 is YFSETQ. There are 16 residues in the CDR3. V lost 2 bases, J lost 7 bases, and 19 bases lay in between. The CDR3 loop reads CASSFRGGPLGNEQFF. CDR3 nucleotides: TGCGCCAGCAGCTTTCGCGGGGGCCCATTAGGAAATGAGCAGTTCTTC.

The chain couples TRBV4-3 to TRBJ2-2; D gene uncertain. The V gene lost 0 bases and the J gene lost 2 bases, with 13 bases spanning the gap. This CDR3 is 17 amino acids long. Germline V CDR1 and CDR2: LGHNA, YSLEER. CDR3 amino acids: CASSQERPNLNTGELFF. The DNA for the CDR3 is TGCGCCAGCAGCCAAGAGCGTCCGAACCTTAACACCGGGGAGCTGTTTTTT.

The gene calls are TRBV4-3 and TRBJ2-4; 7 positions agree with TRBD1. V dropped 0 bases and J dropped 0; count of bases not matched to a gene: 8. The CDR3 is 18 amino acids. Germline V CDR1 and CDR2: LGHNA, YSLEER. CDR3 residues: CASSQDATQGRAKNIQYF. The CDR3 coding sequence is TGCGCCAGCAGCCAAGATGCCACACAGGGGAGAGCCAAAAACATTCAGTACTTC.

V gene TRBV30 combines with J gene TRBJ2-3; maybe TRBD2 (7 bases). The CDR3 is 15 residues long. V lost 8 bases and J lost 4, with 22 bases in between. The germline V gene has CDR1 GTSNPN and CDR2 SVGIG (reference sequence). The chain's CDR3 is CARTDLEGGADTQYF. The CDR3 bases are TGTGCCCGTACGGACTTGGAGGGGGGGGCAGATACGCAGTATTTT.

The count of this clone is one. CDR3 DNA: TGCAGCGTTGAGCCGGGGGGAGAGACCCAGTACTTC. Its translation is CSVEPGGETQYF. This sequence joins TRBV29-1 and TRBJ2-5, with 7 bases that match TRBD2. Germline CDR1 reads SQVTM; CDR2 reads ANQGSEA. The CDR3 has 12 amino acids. Unmatched junction bases numbered 2, after V lost 3 bases and J lost 4 bases.

This chain joins TRBV28 and TRBJ2-1; D might be TRBD1 (6 bases). Trimming took off 7 bases at V and 0 bases at J, with 10 bases between the two ends. The length of the CDR3 is 14 residues. Germline values: CDR1 MDHEN, CDR2 SYDVKM. Written as DNA, the CDR3 is TGTGCCAGCATTCAGGGGTTCTCCTACAATGAGCAGTTCTTC. Encoded protein: CASIQGFSYNEQFF.

The V call is TRBV19, the J call TRBJ1-2; a possible D gene is TRBD1 (5 bases). Germline V CDR1 and CDR2: LNHDA, SQIVND (reference sequence). V was cut by 6 bases and J by 3 bases, with 14 bases left in between. This CDR3 has 14 amino acids. The CDR3 protein is CASRIQGSYYGYTF. The CDR3 region has the DNA TGTGCCAGTAGGATTCAGGGTTCCTACTATGGCTACACCTTC. Looking up the rest from reference TRBV19 and TRBJ1-2 gives the full variable domain: DGGITQSPKYLFRKEGQNVTLSCEQNLNHDAMYWYRQDPGQGLRLIYYSQIVNDFQKGDIAEGYSVSREKKESFPLTVTSAQKNPTAFYLCASRIQGSYYGYTFGSGTRLTVV.

The V call is TRBV11-2, the J call TRBJ2-1; TRBD2 aligns across 8 bases. Trimming at V came to 2 bases and at J to 4 bases, leaving 7 bases not matched to a gene. The CDR3 is 16 amino acids. Germline loops: CDR1 SGHAT, CDR2 FQNNGV. CDR3 in amino acids: CASSLLGGGTYNEQFF. DNA of the CDR3: TGTGCCAGCAGCTTACTCGGCGGGGGGACATACAATGAGCAGTTCTTC.

This chain joins TRBV7-9 and TRBJ2-5; possibly TRBD2 for D (5 bases). CDR3 length equals 15 residues. Germline-derived CDR1 and CDR2 are SEHNR and FQNEAQ (reference sequence). V gave up 5 bases and J gave up 1 base, with 14 bases separating them. DNA for the CDR3: TGTGCCAGCAGCACGGCAGAGGGTCCCCAAGAGACCCAGTACTTC. Translated: CASSTAEGPQETQYF.